A single T cell receptor beta chain is shown here with its context. The sample belongs to a study of blood T cell repertoires in COVID-19. Across the study: COVID-19 samples collected from the United States, Italy and Spain covered acute and convalescent phases. PBMCs, B-cell-depleted T cells, or T cells provided the cDNA or gDNA that made up the material.

Per the authors' pipeline: Amplification of reference gene primers was used by the study to estimate nucleated cell counts. TCRdb's table, derived via immunoSEQ multiplex PCR, lists solely in-frame clones and lacks some. That table is the source of V, J and clone size, and D and trimming were worked out from the DNA. This sample yields roughly 84,000 clones, of which 80% are seen a single time; 12% belongs to the top ten. CDR3 length equals 13 residues. Trimming took 7 bases from V and 8 from J; bases not matched to a gene: 11. Germline V CDR1 and CDR2: SQVTM, ANQGSEA. The chain uses TRBV29-1 and TRBJ1-2, with 9 nucleotides matching TRBD1. Sequencing was performed on peripheral blood. The TCR originated in a middle-aged woman with active or convalescent COVID-19. CDR3 in amino acids: CSALEQGARGYTF. CDR3 in DNA: TGCAGCGCGTTAGAACAGGGGGCGCGGGGCTACACCTTC.